A selection of T cell receptor beta chains follows, all from one sample in a study of cytomegalovirus exposure and HLA in healthy donors. Only in-frame clones appear in the TCRdb table, and some are missing; sequencing was by immunoSEQ multiplex PCR. Of about 170,000 clones listed, around 75% are singletons. Material: PBMCs. The receptors stem from a male donor in good health and CMV-seronegative. Both conserved end residues are part of each CDR3. The order of the fields is D gene, clone size, V gene, J gene, CDR3 DNA, CDR3 protein. D genes are given only for firm matches. The size field is filled for only some rows; it gives once, few, many or a size class.

D gene: .
clone size: .
V gene: TRBV6-1
J gene: TRBJ2-7
CDR3 DNA: TGTGCCAGCAGGCAGGGGCAGGCCGCCTACGAGCAGTACTTC
CDR3 protein: CASRQGQAAYEQYF

D gene: TRBD1
clone size: few
V gene: TRBV5-1
J gene: TRBJ1-2
CDR3 DNA: TGCGCCAGCAGCTGGACAGGAGGTCTAGGCTACACCTTC
CDR3 protein: CASSWTGGLGYTF

D gene: .
clone size: .
V gene: TRBV4-2
J gene: TRBJ1-3
CDR3 DNA: TGTGCCAGCAGCCAAGATTCGAATCGAGACACCTCCTTCTCTGGAAACACCATATATTTT
CDR3 protein: CASSQDSNRDTSFSGNTIYF

D gene: .
clone size: once
V gene: TRBV2
J gene: TRBJ1-1
CDR3 DNA: TGTGCCAGCACCGAAGGGGGGAACACTGAAGCTTTCTTT
CDR3 protein: CASTEGGNTEAFF

D gene: .
clone size: .
V gene: TRBV5-4
J gene: TRBJ2-2
CDR3 DNA: TGTGCCAGCAGCCTTCGAGGGCCCAACACCGGGGAGCTGTTTTTT
CDR3 protein: CASSLRGPNTGELFF

D gene: TRBD1
clone size: .
V gene: TRBV7-6
J gene: TRBJ2-5
CDR3 DNA: TGTGCCAGCAGCTTTTTACAGGGGCTACAAGAGACCCAGTACTTC
CDR3 protein: CASSFLQGLQETQYF

D gene: .
clone size: .
V gene: TRBV6-1
J gene: TRBJ1-1
CDR3 DNA: TGTGCCAGCAGTACCCAAGCAAAGGAAGCTTTCTTT
CDR3 protein: CASSTQAKEAFF

D gene: .
clone size: .
V gene: TRBV2
J gene: TRBJ1-2
CDR3 DNA: TGTGCCAGCATAAGCGGCAGGGGCGGATCTGGCTACACCTTC
CDR3 protein: CASISGRGGSGYTF

D gene: .
clone size: .
V gene: TRBV5-1
J gene: TRBJ2-2
CDR3 DNA: TGCGCCAGCAGCTTGGAGGGACACTTCGCCGGGGAGCTGTTTTTT
CDR3 protein: CASSLEGHFAGELFF

D gene: TRBD1
clone size: .
V gene: TRBV7-9
J gene: TRBJ2-7
CDR3 DNA: TGTGCCAGCAGCCTAGGCCGGGACAGGTCCTACGAGCAGTACTTC
CDR3 protein: CASSLGRDRSYEQYF

D gene: .
clone size: .
V gene: TRBV5-1
J gene: TRBJ1-1
CDR3 DNA: TGCGCCAGCAGCTTGGCGGGTTACAGGCTGAACACTGAAGCTTTCTTT
CDR3 protein: CASSLAGYRLNTEAFF

D gene: TRBD1
clone size: .
V gene: TRBV7-2
J gene: TRBJ1-4
CDR3 DNA: TGTGCCAGCAGCCCTAAACCGCAGGGGGCTCCTGGGTCTGAAAAACTGTTTTTT
CDR3 protein: CASSPKPQGAPGSEKLFF

D gene: TRBD1
clone size: .
V gene: TRBV6-1
J gene: TRBJ1-2
CDR3 DNA: TGTGCCAGCTGGACAGGGAACCCCTATGGCTACACCTTC
CDR3 protein: CASWTGNPYGYTF

D gene: TRBD2
clone size: .
V gene: TRBV5-1
J gene: TRBJ2-2
CDR3 DNA: TGCGCCAGTTCGACTAGCGGGGGGACACCCACCGGGGAGCTGTTTTTT
CDR3 protein: CASSTSGGTPTGELFF

D gene: .
clone size: .
V gene: TRBV5-6
J gene: TRBJ2-7
CDR3 DNA: TGTGCCAGCAGCACCTTCGGGGTATCTTACGAGCAGTACTTC
CDR3 protein: CASSTFGVSYEQYF

D gene: .
clone size: .
V gene: TRBV6-6
J gene: TRBJ1-2
CDR3 DNA: TGTGCCAGCAGCCGAGAACGGCAGGGCAACTATGGCTACACCTTC
CDR3 protein: CASSRERQGNYGYTF

D gene: .
clone size: once
V gene: TRBV27
J gene: TRBJ1-2
CDR3 DNA: TGTGCCAGCAGTTCTAGGGGGAGGGCCAATCACTATGGCTACACCTTC
CDR3 protein: CASSSRGRANHYGYTF

D gene: .
clone size: once
V gene: TRBV29-1
J gene: TRBJ1-2
CDR3 DNA: TGCAGCGTTGAACGGTCGGCGGGGGGTGGCTACACCTTC
CDR3 protein: CSVERSAGGGYTF

D gene: .
clone size: .
V gene: TRBV19
J gene: TRBJ1-3
CDR3 DNA: TGTGCCAGTACCGCTGCGGACACCATATATTTT
CDR3 protein: CASTAADTIYF

D gene: TRBD1
clone size: .
V gene: TRBV2
J gene: TRBJ1-2
CDR3 DNA: TGTGCCAGCCAGGGGGGTTCGGGCTATGGCTACACCTTC
CDR3 protein: CASQGGSGYGYTF

D gene: .
clone size: .
V gene: TRBV9
J gene: TRBJ2-1
CDR3 DNA: TGTGCCAGCAGCCTGCGGGACAGATTTGAGCAGTTCTTC
CDR3 protein: CASSLRDRFEQFF

D gene: .
clone size: few
V gene: TRBV30
J gene: TRBJ1-1
CDR3 DNA: TGTGCCTGGAGTAATGCCCGGACAGAAGCTTTCTTT
CDR3 protein: CAWSNARTEAFF

D gene: .
clone size: .
V gene: TRBV5-1
J gene: TRBJ2-1
CDR3 DNA: TGCGCCAGCAGCCCCGGGTGGAAGAGGGGGAGCGATGAGCAGTTCTTC
CDR3 protein: CASSPGWKRGSDEQFF

D gene: .
clone size: .
V gene: TRBV7-9
J gene: TRBJ1-1
CDR3 DNA: TGTGCCAGCAGCTTAGATCTCACTGAAGCTTTCTTT
CDR3 protein: CASSLDLTEAFF

D gene: .
clone size: .
V gene: TRBV2
J gene: TRBJ2-1
CDR3 DNA: TGTGCCAGCAGTTCTCGGGTATACAATGAGCAGTTCTTC
CDR3 protein: CASSSRVYNEQFF

D gene: .
clone size: .
V gene: TRBV18
J gene: TRBJ1-1
CDR3 DNA: TGTGCCAGCTCACCCGCGGGTGGGGTGAACACTGAAGCTTTCTTT
CDR3 protein: CASSPAGGVNTEAFF

D gene: .
clone size: .
V gene: TRBV29-1
J gene: TRBJ1-1
CDR3 DNA: TGCAGCGTTGATGTAGTGAACACTGAAGCTTTCTTT
CDR3 protein: CSVDVVNTEAFF

D gene: TRBD1
clone size: .
V gene: TRBV18
J gene: TRBJ1-1
CDR3 DNA: TGTGCCAGCTCACCGATTCAGATCCGGGACAGGGGTAACACTGAAGCTTTCTTT
CDR3 protein: CASSPIQIRDRGNTEAFF

D gene: TRBD1
clone size: once
V gene: TRBV5-6
J gene: TRBJ2-1
CDR3 DNA: TGTGCCAGCAGCTTGTACGGGACAGGGGGCTGGAATGAGCAGTTCTTC
CDR3 protein: CASSLYGTGGWNEQFF

D gene: .
clone size: .
V gene: TRBV27
J gene: TRBJ2-5
CDR3 DNA: TGTGCCAGCAGTTTATGGGGGGAACAAGAGACCCAGTACTTC
CDR3 protein: CASSLWGEQETQYF

D gene: TRBD1
clone size: .
V gene: TRBV18
J gene: TRBJ1-5
CDR3 DNA: TGTGCCAGCACCACCGGGACAGGCCATCAGCCCCAGCATTTT
CDR3 protein: CASTTGTGHQPQHF

D gene: TRBD2
clone size: .
V gene: TRBV5-4
J gene: TRBJ2-7
CDR3 DNA: TGTGCCAGCAGCGGGCGGACTAGCGGGGGGTACGAGCAGTACTTC
CDR3 protein: CASSGRTSGGYEQYF

D gene: .
clone size: .
V gene: TRBV27
J gene: TRBJ1-5
CDR3 DNA: TGTGCCAGCAGTTTAAACAGGGCGATCAGCAATCAGCCCCAGCATTTT
CDR3 protein: CASSLNRAISNQPQHF

D gene: .
clone size: .
V gene: TRBV6-5
J gene: TRBJ1-2
CDR3 DNA: TGTGCCAGCAAGGGCTCGCAGGGCAACTATGGCTACACCTTC
CDR3 protein: CASKGSQGNYGYTF

D gene: .
clone size: .
V gene: TRBV7-9
J gene: TRBJ1-6
CDR3 DNA: TGTGCCAGCAGCTTAGTCAGGGATAATTCACCCCTCCACTTT
CDR3 protein: CASSLVRDNSPLHF

D gene: .
clone size: .
V gene: TRBV6-5
J gene: TRBJ1-1
CDR3 DNA: TGTGCCAGCAGTTATCAAATCCAGGGGAACACTGAAGCTTTCTTT
CDR3 protein: CASSYQIQGNTEAFF

D gene: .
clone size: .
V gene: TRBV11-2
J gene: TRBJ2-7
CDR3 DNA: TGTGCCAGCAGCTTAGATAGTTACCTCTCCTACGAGCAGTACTTC
CDR3 protein: CASSLDSYLSYEQYF

D gene: .
clone size: .
V gene: TRBV6-5
J gene: TRBJ1-5
CDR3 DNA: TGTGCCAGCAGTTACTCCCGGGGGATTCAGCCCCAGCATTTT
CDR3 protein: CASSYSRGIQPQHF

D gene: .
clone size: .
V gene: TRBV11-2
J gene: TRBJ1-6
CDR3 DNA: TGTGCCAGCAGCTTCGGGTACTCGGGGGGCGGAGAACATAATTCACCCCTCCATTTT
CDR3 protein: CASSFGYSGGGEHNSPLHF

D gene: .
clone size: .
V gene: TRBV6-5
J gene: TRBJ2-7
CDR3 DNA: TGTGCCAGCAGTTACTCGTACAGGGACCTTACCTACGAGCAGTACTTC
CDR3 protein: CASSYSYRDLTYEQYF

D gene: .
clone size: .
V gene: TRBV11-2
J gene: TRBJ2-2
CDR3 DNA: TGTGCCAGCAGTCGCGTACGACAGCTCGCCGGGGAGCTGTTTTTT
CDR3 protein: CASSRVRQLAGELFF

D gene: .
clone size: .
V gene: TRBV7-2
J gene: TRBJ2-1
CDR3 DNA: TGTGCCAGCAGCTCAAATCTAGGGCAGTTCTTC
CDR3 protein: CASSSNLGQFF

D gene: TRBD2
clone size: .
V gene: TRBV19
J gene: TRBJ2-1
CDR3 DNA: TGTGCCAGTAGTCGGGGGGCCTACAATGAGCAGTTCTTC
CDR3 protein: CASSRGAYNEQFF

D gene: TRBD1
clone size: .
V gene: TRBV11-2
J gene: TRBJ2-7
CDR3 DNA: TGTGCCAGCAGCTTAGCAGGGACAGGGTCTCTCGAGCAGTACTTC
CDR3 protein: CASSLAGTGSLEQYF

D gene: .
clone size: .
V gene: TRBV19
J gene: TRBJ2-2
CDR3 DNA: TGTGCCAGTAGTCGGAGAATCAGGGAATTTACCGGGGAGCTGTTTTTT
CDR3 protein: CASSRRIREFTGELFF

D gene: .
clone size: once
V gene: TRBV27
J gene: TRBJ2-4
CDR3 DNA: TGTGCCAGCCAAGACTGGAGGAACATTCAGTACTTC
CDR3 protein: CASQDWRNIQYF

D gene: TRBD1
clone size: .
V gene: TRBV27
J gene: TRBJ2-3
CDR3 DNA: TGTGCCAGCAGTAGACAGGGTTTCACAGATACGCAGTATTTT
CDR3 protein: CASSRQGFTDTQYF

D gene: .
clone size: .
V gene: TRBV15
J gene: TRBJ2-7
CDR3 DNA: TGTGCCACCAGCAGAGATAGCTACGAGCAGTACTTC
CDR3 protein: CATSRDSYEQYF

D gene: TRBD1
clone size: .
V gene: TRBV5-1
J gene: TRBJ2-3
CDR3 DNA: TGCGCCAGCAGCTTGTTAGGGGGACAGGGGGCTATAGATACGCAGTATTTT
CDR3 protein: CASSLLGGQGAIDTQYF

D gene: TRBD1
clone size: .
V gene: TRBV5-1
J gene: TRBJ2-1
CDR3 DNA: TGCGCCAGCAGCTTGGCTCACAGGGGTGAGCAGTTCTTC
CDR3 protein: CASSLAHRGEQFF

D gene: TRBD1
clone size: .
V gene: TRBV7-9
J gene: TRBJ1-5
CDR3 DNA: TGTGCCAGCAGCGACAGGGGCAGCAATCAGCCCCAGCATTTT
CDR3 protein: CASSDRGSNQPQHF

D gene: .
clone size: few
V gene: TRBV6-4
J gene: TRBJ2-2
CDR3 DNA: TGTGCCAGCAGTGCCCAGGGTCCGAACACCGGGGAGCTGTTTTTT
CDR3 protein: CASSAQGPNTGELFF

D gene: .
clone size: .
V gene: TRBV9
J gene: TRBJ1-1
CDR3 DNA: TGTGCCAGCAGCGCCATGTGGGGGGGGACTGAAGCTTTCTTT
CDR3 protein: CASSAMWGGTEAFF

D gene: .
clone size: .
V gene: TRBV18
J gene: TRBJ1-2
CDR3 DNA: TGTGCCAGCTCACCACCACAGGCCCTGCGCGGCTACACCTTC
CDR3 protein: CASSPPQALRGYTF

D gene: TRBD1
clone size: .
V gene: TRBV9
J gene: TRBJ2-6
CDR3 DNA: TGTGCCAGCAGCGTAGTAAAGGACAGGGGGCTTAGTGGGGCCAACGTCCTGACTTTC
CDR3 protein: CASSVVKDRGLSGANVLTF

D gene: TRBD2
clone size: .
V gene: TRBV7-2
J gene: TRBJ2-1
CDR3 DNA: TGTGCCAGCAGCATTAGCGGGGGGGCAGATGAGCAGTTCTTC
CDR3 protein: CASSISGGADEQFF

D gene: .
clone size: .
V gene: TRBV30
J gene: TRBJ1-5
CDR3 DNA: TGTGCCTGGAGTGCGGAGGGTTTCTGGAATAGCAATCAGCCCCAGCATTTT
CDR3 protein: CAWSAEGFWNSNQPQHF